The 14 T cell receptor beta chains below all came from one sample that was sequenced in a study of T-cell memory formation after mild COVID-19. In TCRdb, the 5' RACE reads were re-called with MiXCR into one record per CDR3 protein. The table shows 300,000 to 400,000 distinct CDR3 sequences, with roughly 15% occurring only once. Material: PBMCs or a T cell subset sorted from them (not recorded which). The receptors shown here come from a man aged 18 to 29 who had mild COVID-19 (a few samples of this study predate the infection). Cell type and time point are not known.

This clonotype was picked up many times. This chain uses TRBV5-1 with TRBJ2-7, with TRBD1 matching over 8 bases. CDR3 size: 14 residues. In germline, CDR1 is SGHRS, CDR2 YFSETQ. Trimming at V came to 4 bases and at J to 0 bases, leaving 3 bases not matched to a gene. CDR3 sequence (DNA): TGCGCCAGCAGCGCCGGACAGGGCTCCTACGAGCAGTACTTC. Protein product: CASSAGQGSYEQYF.

The table lists this clonotype with a few counts. The J gene is TRBJ2-1, the V gene TRBV7-3; 11 bases align to TRBD1. With V trimmed by 5 bases and J by 9 bases, 21 bases remained unmatched. Looked up from germline, CDR1 is SGHTA and CDR2 is FQGTGA. This CDR3 comprises 19 residues. This CDR3 is CASSQVAGDDGTGGGEQFF. The DNA of the CDR3 is TGTGCCAGCAGCCAGGTTGCCGGGGATGACGGGACAGGGGGAGGTGAGCAGTTCTTC. The full variable domain, its missing parts supplied by reference TRBV7-3 and TRBJ2-1, is GAGVSQTPSNKVTEKGKYVELRCDPISGHTALYWYRQSLGQGPEFLIYFQGTGAADDSGLPNDRFFAVRPEGSVSTLKIQRTERGDSAVYLCASSQVAGDDGTGGGEQFFGPGTRLTVL.

This clonotype came up a few times. The chain has TRBV5-5 and TRBJ2-7; TRBD1 might be the D (5 bases). Germline V gene sequence: CDR1 SGHKS, CDR2 YYEKEE (reference sequence). V lost 4 bases and J 2 bases, leaving 7 bases between the germline ends. The CDR3 sequence is 12 residues long. CDR3 DNA: TGTGCCAGCAGCGACAGCCCCTACGAGCAGTACGTC. Residues: CASSDSPYEQYV.

The chain uses TRBV4-3 and TRBJ1-1; D not resolved. Germline V gene sequence: CDR1 LGHNA, CDR2 YSLEER. V lost 0 bases to trimming and J lost 5 bases, with 13 bases between them. The CDR3 runs 15 residues. For the CDR3, the DNA is TGCGCCAGCAGCCAAGATTCAGGCGGTTGGACTGAAGCTTTCTTT. Residues: CASSQDSGGWTEAFF.

The chain is built from TRBV7-9 and TRBJ1-6; the D is unclear. Germline V gives CDR1 SEHNR, CDR2 FQNEAQ (reference sequence). V dropped 2 bases and J dropped 9 bases, with 14 bases sitting between them. This CDR3 has 15 amino acids. The CDR3 reads CASSLSVSGISPLHF. CDR3 DNA: TGTGCCAGCAGCTTATCCGTCTCCGGGATTTCACCCCTCCACTTT.

A few counts support this clonotype. The J gene is TRBJ1-6, the V gene TRBV18, with 8 nucleotides matching TRBD1. The CDR3 runs 15 residues. The trim removed 3 bases at V and 7 bases at J, leaving 5 bases unmatched. Germline V gene sequence: CDR1 KGHSH, CDR2 LQKENI. As DNA, the CDR3 is TGTGCCAGCTCACCTCCCACAGGGGGAAATTCACCCCTCCACTTT. Translation: CASSPPTGGNSPLHF. The full variable domain, completed using reference TRBV18 and TRBJ1-6, is NAGVMQNPRHLVRRRGQEARLRCSPMKGHSHVYWYRQLPEEGLKFMVYLQKENIIDESGMPKERFSAEFPKEGPSILRIQQVVRGDSAAYFCASSPPTGGNSPLHFGNGTRLTVT.

This clonotype was observed a few times. The chain recombines TRBV4-1 with TRBJ1-1; no reliable D call. Germline CDR1 is MGHRA and CDR2 is YSYEKL. The CDR3 is 12 amino acids. The V end lost 0 bases, the J end lost 7 bases, and 6 bases lay between the germline ends. The CDR3 coding sequence is TGCGCCAGCAGCCAAGATTCGTTTGAAGCTTTCTTT. Translating it yields CASSQDSFEAFF.

The chain employs TRBV7-9 and TRBJ2-7; D is undetermined. CDR1 is SEHNR, CDR2 FQNEAQ, per germline (reference sequence). Trimming took 0 bases from V and 0 from J, leaving 18 bases between them. This CDR3 has 18 amino acids. The CDR3 loop reads CASSLAVSAGRSSYEQYF. CDR3 DNA sequence: TGTGCCAGCAGCTTAGCGGTGTCCGCCGGAAGGAGCTCCTACGAGCAGTACTTC.

The chain links TRBV12-3 or TRBV12-4 to TRBJ2-3; D gene unclear. The CDR3 sequence is 13 residues long. Trimming stripped 6 bases from V and 4 bases from J, with 11 bases between. The CDR3 nucleotides are TGTGCCAGCAGCCGTGCCTCCCCAGATACGCAGTATTTT. Amino acids: CASSRASPDTQYF.

CDR3 DNA sequence: TGTGCCAGCAGCTTATCGGGGGCTCGGACCGGGGAGCTGTTTTTT. Translating gives CASSLSGARTGELFF. The gene calls are TRBV7-9 and TRBJ2-2; TRBD1 or TRBD2 may be the D gene (6 bases each). Germline lookup yields CDR1 SEHNR and CDR2 FQNEAQ (reference sequence). V was trimmed by 2 bases and J by 5 bases, leaving 12 bases between them. CDR3 length: 15 residues.

The rearrangement links TRBV20-1 to TRBJ2-3, with D possibly TRBD2 on 5 matching bases. With 3 bases removed from V and 4 bases from J, the gap between germline ends came to 17 bases. From germline, CDR1 is DFQATT and CDR2 SNEGSKA (reference sequence). CDR3 length equals 15 residues. CDR3 amino acids: CSAREETRDPDTQYF. The CDR3 nucleotides read TGCAGTGCTAGGGAGGAAACACGGGATCCAGATACGCAGTATTTT.

This chain uses TRBV20-1 with TRBJ1-5; a weak D match, TRBD1 (5 bases). The CDR3 spans 12 residues. The V end was cut by 0 bases, the J end by 5 bases, with 5 bases between. Germline V gene data show CDR1 as DFQATT and CDR2 as SNEGSKA (reference sequence). The CDR3 sequence: CSARDRDQPQHF. CDR3 coding DNA: TGCAGTGCTAGAGACAGGGATCAGCCCCAGCATTTT.

This clonotype turned up a few times. The chain combines TRBV4-3 with TRBJ1-2; TRBD1 aligns across 7 bases. The CDR3 consists of 14 residues. After removal of 1 base from V and 7 bases from J, the junction contained 6 bases not matched to a gene. Per the germline V gene, CDR1 is LGHNA and CDR2 is YSLEER. CDR3 nucleotide sequence: TGCGCCAGCAGCCAAGGCCTAGGGGGCGTTGGCTACACCTTC. This translates into CASSQGLGGVGYTF.

In this sample, this clonotype turned up many times. This chain joins TRBV12-3 or TRBV12-4 and TRBJ1-2, with D possibly TRBD1 on 6 matching bases. The length of the CDR3 is 11 residues. V lost 5 bases and J lost 8, with 9 bases in between. The CDR3 reads CASSTGTGYTF. The DNA for the CDR3 is TGTGCCAGCAGTACAGGGACCGGCTACACCTTC.